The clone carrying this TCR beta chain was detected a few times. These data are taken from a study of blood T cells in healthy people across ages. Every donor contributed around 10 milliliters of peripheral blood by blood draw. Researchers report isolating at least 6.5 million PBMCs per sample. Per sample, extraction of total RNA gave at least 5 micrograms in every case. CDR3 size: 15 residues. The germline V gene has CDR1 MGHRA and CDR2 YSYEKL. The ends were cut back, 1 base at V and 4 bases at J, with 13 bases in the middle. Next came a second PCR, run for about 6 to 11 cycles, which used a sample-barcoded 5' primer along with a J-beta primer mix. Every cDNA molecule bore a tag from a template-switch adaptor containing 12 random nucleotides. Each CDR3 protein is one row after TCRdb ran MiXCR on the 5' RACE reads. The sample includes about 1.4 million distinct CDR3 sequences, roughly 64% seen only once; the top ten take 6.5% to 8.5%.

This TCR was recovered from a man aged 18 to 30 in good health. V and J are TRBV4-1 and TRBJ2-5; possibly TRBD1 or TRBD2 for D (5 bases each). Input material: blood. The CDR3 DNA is TGCGCCAGCAGCCAAGGCCACGAGGGGCGAGAGACCCAGTACTTC. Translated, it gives CASSQGHEGRETQYF.